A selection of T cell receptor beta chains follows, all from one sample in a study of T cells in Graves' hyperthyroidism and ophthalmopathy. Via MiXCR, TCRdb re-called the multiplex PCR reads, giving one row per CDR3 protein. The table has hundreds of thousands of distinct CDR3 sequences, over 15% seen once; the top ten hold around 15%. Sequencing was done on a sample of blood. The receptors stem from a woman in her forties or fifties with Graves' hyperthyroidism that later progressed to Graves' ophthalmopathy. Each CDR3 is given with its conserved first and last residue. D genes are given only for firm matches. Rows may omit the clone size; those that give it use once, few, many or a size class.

CASSVPTSSGELFF TGTGCCAGCAGCGTGCCGACTAGCTCCGGGGAGCTGTTTTTT few TRBJ2-2 TRBD2 TRBV9
CATSTRAAGIFGYTF TGTGCCACCAGCACTCGCGCAGCGGGGATCTTTGGCTACACCTTC . TRBJ1-2 . TRBV15
CASSSTGTKDYGYTF TGCGCCAGCAGCTCTACCGGGACCAAGGACTATGGCTACACCTTC . TRBJ1-2 . TRBV5-1
CASSYDREGNDQFF TGTGCCAGCAGTTACGACAGGGAGGGGAATGACCAGTTCTTC . TRBJ2-1 . TRBV6-9
CASRTPLNTEAFF TGTGCCAGCAGAACACCACTGAACACTGAAGCTTTCTTT many TRBJ1-1 . TRBV6-1
CASIGIWGPGNQPQHF TGTGCCAGTATTGGTATTTGGGGCCCAGGGAATCAGCCCCAGCATTTT few TRBJ1-5 . TRBV19
CASSQDRYSPLHF TGTGCCAGCAGCCAAGATCGGTATTCACCCCTCCACTTT . TRBJ1-6 . TRBV14
CSADGAGNTEAFF TGCAGTGCGGATGGGGCCGGGAACACTGAAGCTTTCTTT many TRBJ1-1 . TRBV20-1
CASSGTSTDTQYF TGCGCCAGCAGCGGAACTAGCACAGATACGCAGTATTTT many TRBJ2-3 . TRBV5-1
CATSRDAGQETQYF TGTGCCACCAGCAGAGATGCCGGGCAAGAGACCCAGTACTTC . TRBJ2-5 . TRBV15
CASSEIRGDASIPHF TGTGCCAGCAGTGAAATTAGAGGGGACGCCTCCATCCCGCATTTT . TRBJ1-5 . TRBV2
CASSSNRGPNEKLFF TGTGCCAGCAGCTCTAACAGGGGTCCTAATGAAAAACTGTTTTTT many TRBJ1-4 TRBD1 TRBV11-2
CASSLSGQPHQKLFF TGTGCCAGCAGCTTGTCGGGACAGCCCCATCAAAAACTGTTTTTT many TRBJ1-4 TRBD1 TRBV7-9
CASSPQRSSTEAFF TGTGCCAGTAGTCCCCAACGGAGTTCCACTGAAGCTTTCTTT few TRBJ1-1 . TRBV19
CSARPLDRDQPQHF TGCAGTGCTAGGCCCCTGGACAGGGATCAGCCCCAGCATTTT few TRBJ1-5 TRBD1 TRBV20-1
CSATSLDSYEQYF TGCAGCGCGACTAGCCTAGACTCCTACGAGCAGTACTTC . TRBJ2-7 TRBD2 TRBV20-1
CATSRDPGGYEQYF TGTGCCACCAGCAGAGACCCGGGAGGTTACGAGCAGTACTTC few TRBJ2-7 TRBD2 TRBV15